The next 9 T cell receptor beta chains were all read from a single sample in a study of circulating tumor DNA in untreated peripheral T-cell lymphoma. Sequencing was performed with immunoSEQ multiplex PCR; in TCRdb, only in-frame clones are kept and a portion is missing. The repertoire has about 8,900 clones, roughly 80% of them found once; the top ten carry around 1.9%. The sample was tumor tissue. These receptors were obtained from a human donor with peripheral T-cell lymphoma.

The CDR3 reads CATLAGAATQYF. The CDR3 DNA reads as TGTGCCACCTTAGCGGGGGCCGCCACCCAGTACTTC. The chain links TRBV6-8 to TRBJ2-5; TRBD2 matches 9 bases. V gave up 10 bases and J gave up 8 bases; unmatched junction bases: 8. Per germline, CDR1 MNHGY and CDR2 SAAAGT. The length of the CDR3 is 12 residues.

Regarding this clone: One end of the junction varies from germline; a read error may be responsible. The rearrangement uses TRBV18 and TRBJ2-7, with D tentatively TRBD2 (5 bases). CDR1 is KGHSH and CDR2 is LQKENI in the germline V gene. The CDR3 has 16 amino acids. Written as DNA, the CDR3 is TGTGCCAGCTCGCCTTTTTCGGGGATCGGCTCCCACGAGCAGTACTTC. Its translation: CASSPFSGIGSHEQYF.

This clone was recorded once. The genes are TRBV19 and TRBJ1-1; D might be TRBD1 (5 bases). Trimming removed 8 bases from V and 1 base from J, with 17 bases in between. The CDR3 spans 15 residues. In germline, CDR1 is LNHDA, CDR2 SQIVND (reference sequence). DNA for the CDR3: TGTGCCAGTGGATCTACAGGATTCGGGAACACTGAAGCTTTCTTT. Translation: CASGSTGFGNTEAFF.

The rearrangement links TRBV28 to TRBJ1-2; 11 bases fit TRBD1. Trimming removed 6 bases from V and 8 bases from J; junction bases left unmatched: 5. Germline-derived CDR1 and CDR2 are MDHEN and SYDVKM. The CDR3 sequence is 13 residues long. The CDR3 bases are TGTGCCAGCAGGATCCGGACAGGGGGCGGCTACACCTTC. Its translation: CASRIRTGGGYTF.

In the case of this clone: A read error may produce the germline difference seen at one junction end. The chain couples TRBV19 to TRBJ1-1; 8 bases align to TRBD1. Germline values: CDR1 LNHDA, CDR2 SQIVND (reference sequence). There are 15 residues in the CDR3. Here the CDR3 DNA reads TGTGCTAGTAGTATTCTCGACAGGGGATTAACTGAAGCTTTCTTT. It codes for CASSILDRGLTEAFF.

This rearrangement joins TRBV11-3 to TRBJ2-3, with D perhaps being TRBD1 or TRBD2 (5 bases each). CDR1 is SGHNT, CDR2 YENEEA, per germline. The CDR3 consists of 19 residues. The ends were cut back, 5 bases at V and 2 bases at J, with 26 bases in the middle. CDR3 DNA sequence: TGTGCCAGCAGCCCCAACCCTCGAATCCGGGACGGTTACACAGATACGCAGTATTTT. Translation gives CASSPNPRIRDGYTDTQYF.

The chain links TRBV12-5 to TRBJ1-3; no reliable D call. Germline V gene lookup returns CDR1 LGHNT and CDR2 FRNRAP. The CDR3 is made up of 13 amino acids. Written as DNA, the CDR3 is TGTGCCAGCACCTTTCACAGCGTAACCACCATATATTTT. Amino acids: CASTFHSVTTIYF.

The chain couples TRBV10-3 to TRBJ2-6; D is possibly TRBD1 or TRBD2 (6 bases each). CDR1 ENHRY and CDR2 SYGVKD come from the germline V gene. V lost 0 bases and J 2 bases, leaving 14 bases between the germline ends. CDR3 length equals 18 residues. The DNA of the CDR3 is TGTGCCATCAGTGAGTCGAGAGGGGGGCCCCCTGGGGCCAACGTCCTGACTTTC. It is translated as CAISESRGGPPGANVLTF.

The rearrangement joins TRBV7-2 to TRBJ2-3, with D hard to call. V was trimmed by 2 bases and J by 2 bases, leaving 5 bases between them. The germline CDR1 and CDR2 sequences are SGHTA and FQGNSA. The CDR3 spans 13 residues. CDR3 sequence reads: CASSLIVTDTQYF. The CDR3 nucleotides read TGTGCCAGCAGCTTAATCGTCACAGATACGCAGTATTTT.